The T cell receptor beta chain described here comes from a study of beta chain features in type 1 diabetes. Study background: Age, gender and cell yields were alike across patients and healthy donors.

Remarks on this clone: As yet, its antigen is unknown.

Reverse transcribing all isolated RNA meant expressed TCRB transcripts were sequenced. Sequenced by immunoSEQ multiplex PCR; TCRdb stores in-frame clones only, minus some. Altogether about 640,000 clones are present, under 15% being singletons, with the ten largest covering around 0.12%. The study, taken as a whole, reports: A possible short-template PCR bias applies equally to patients and controls. In all four CD4+ subsets, TCRB CDR3 length was significantly, moderately reduced in type 1 diabetes.

V was shortened by 1 base and J by 8 bases, with 14 bases between the two germline ends. The CDR3 loop spans 15 amino acids. Germline values: CDR1 SGHTA, CDR2 FQGNSA. Sequenced material: naive CD4+ T cells from blood. This clonotype was sampled from a man aged 25-40 years with type 1 diabetes. The chain is built from TRBV7-2 and TRBJ1-4; a weak D match, TRBD1 (6 bases). The CDR3 DNA is TGTGCCAGCAGCTTAGACCGGGACATCGGGGAAAAACTGTTTTTT. It encodes CASSLDRDIGEKLFF.